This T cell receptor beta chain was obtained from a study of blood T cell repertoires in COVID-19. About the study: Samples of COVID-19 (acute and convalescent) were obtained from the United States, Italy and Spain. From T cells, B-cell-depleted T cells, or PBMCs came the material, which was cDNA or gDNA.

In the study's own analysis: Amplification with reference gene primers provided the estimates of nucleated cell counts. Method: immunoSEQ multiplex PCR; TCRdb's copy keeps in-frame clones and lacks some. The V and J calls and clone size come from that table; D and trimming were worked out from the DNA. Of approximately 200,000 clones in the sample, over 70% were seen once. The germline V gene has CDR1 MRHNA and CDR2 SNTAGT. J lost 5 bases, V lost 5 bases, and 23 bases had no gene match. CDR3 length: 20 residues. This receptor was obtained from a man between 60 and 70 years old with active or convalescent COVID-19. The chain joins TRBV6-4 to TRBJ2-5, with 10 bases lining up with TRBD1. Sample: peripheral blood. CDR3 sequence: CASSQPGQGIGGVRRETQYF. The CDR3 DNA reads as TGTGCCAGCAGTCAACCGGGACAGGGGATCGGAGGGGTCCGTAGGGAGACCCAGTACTTC.